Following are 2 T cell receptor beta chains from one sample sequenced in a study of blood T cell repertoires in COVID-19. Only in-frame clones appear in the TCRdb table, and some are missing; sequencing was by immunoSEQ multiplex PCR. The sample lists 200,000 to 250,000 clones; 84% were seen once. The source material was peripheral blood. These receptor sequences come from a woman in her 50s with active or convalescent COVID-19.

The J gene is TRBJ2-4, the V gene TRBV27; 10 nucleotides agree with TRBD1. This CDR3 is built from 13 residues. In germline, CDR1 is MNHEY, CDR2 SMNVEV (reference sequence). J was trimmed by 7 bases and V by 6 bases; bases with no gene match: 3. DNA for the CDR3: TGTGCCAGCAGGCGGACAGGGGGGAACATTCAGTACTTC. Translated, it gives CASRRTGGNIQYF.

The chain couples TRBV19 to TRBJ2-1; TRBD2 matches at 15 bases. CDR1 is LNHDA and CDR2 is SQIVND in the germline V gene (reference sequence). The CDR3 covers 14 residues. J lost 10 bases, V lost 5 bases, and 3 bases had no gene match. In DNA, the CDR3 is TGTGCCAGTAGTCCGGGACTAGCGGGGGGAGAGCAGTTCTTC. Its translation: CASSPGLAGGEQFF.